These 20 T cell receptor beta chains share one sample of origin, sequenced in a study of Ad26.COV2.S vaccination and SARS-CoV-2 variants. Treatment of the sample: around 19 received Ad26.COV2.S at low or high dose, single or two shots; 5 received placebo; per-sample allocation not given. On day 63 after the first injection, vaccine and placebo recipients gave samples. The assay was immunoSEQ multiplex PCR, and TCRdb's table has in-frame clones only and misses some. This sample has 300,000 to 400,000 clones, with about 87% found just once. The material sequenced was peripheral blood, taken in a trial of Ad26.COV2.S vaccine versus placebo. These receptors originate from a person between 18 and 65 years old who received the Ad26.COV2.S COVID-19 vaccine or a placebo.

The J gene is TRBJ2-1, the V gene TRBV7-8; 9 nucleotides agree with TRBD1. Germline V gene lookup returns CDR1 SGHVS and CDR2 FQNEAQ. The trim removed 5 bases at V and 1 base at J, leaving 12 bases unmatched. This CDR3 contains 18 residues. Here the CDR3 reads CASSGSETGGQSYNEQFF. The CDR3 DNA is TGTGCCAGCAGCGGGTCGGAAACAGGGGGCCAGTCCTACAATGAGCAGTTCTTC.

The genes are TRBV7-3 and TRBJ2-2, with unresolved D. The CDR3 has 15 residues. Germline V gene data show CDR1 as SGHTA and CDR2 as FQGTGA. Trimming shortened V by 0 bases and J by 1 base, and 6 bases separated the two germline ends. CDR3 bases: TGTGCCAGCAGCTTAACTCCAGGGAACACCGGGGAGCTGTTTTTT. It translates to CASSLTPGNTGELFF.

The chain couples TRBV3-1 (or the pseudogene TRBV3-2) to TRBJ2-7; possibly TRBD1 for D (6 bases). The V gene's germline CDR1 is LGHDT and CDR2 YNNKEL (reference sequence). The CDR3 extends over 14 amino acids. Deletions cut 3 bases from V and 2 bases from J, with 11 bases between. CDR3 residues: CASSQLTGAYEQYF. As DNA, the CDR3 is TGTGCCAGCAGCCAGCTGACAGGAGCCTACGAGCAGTACTTC.

This clone has only one observation. The V gene is TRBV11-3, the J gene TRBJ2-1; 7 bases align to TRBD1. This CDR3 has 16 amino acids. V was clipped by 0 bases and J by 3 bases; unmatched bases: 5. CDR1 is SGHNT and CDR2 is YENEEA in the germline V gene. The CDR3 DNA reads TGTGCCAGCAGCTTAGATTCGGGACAGTTCTACAATGAGCAGTTCTTC. Translation: CASSLDSGQFYNEQFF.

This sequence joins TRBV27 and TRBJ1-1; no reliable D call. CDR3 length: 14 amino acids. V gave up 3 bases and J gave up 4 bases, with 12 bases separating them. CDR1 and CDR2 (germline): MNHEY, SMNVEV (reference sequence). The CDR3 DNA follows: TGTGCCAGCAGTTTCGTCGGGTCCGGCACTGAAGCTTTCTTT. This encodes CASSFVGSGTEAFF.

V and J are TRBV27 and TRBJ2-7; D may correspond to TRBD1 or TRBD2 (5 bases each). The V gene lost 5 bases and the J gene lost 3 bases, with 17 bases spanning the gap. The CDR3 runs 15 residues. Germline-derived CDR1 and CDR2 are MNHEY and SMNVEV (reference sequence). The CDR3 spells CASSPAGDLGYEQYF. DNA for the CDR3: TGTGCCAGCAGTCCGGCTGGGGACCTGGGCTACGAGCAGTACTTC.

This chain connects TRBV7-2 to TRBJ1-6; possibly TRBD1 for D (5 bases). V shed 5 bases and J shed 7 bases, with 12 bases lying between them. This CDR3 region has 14 residues. CDR1 is SGHTA, CDR2 FQGNSA, per germline. In nucleotides, the CDR3 is TGTGCCAGCAGCCGCGGACGGGGCAATTCACCCCTCCACTTT. Protein: CASSRGRGNSPLHF.

V and J are TRBV11-1 and TRBJ2-4; D is unclear. Germline CDR1 reads SGHAT; CDR2 reads FQDESV (reference sequence). Trimming removed 2 bases from V and 9 bases from J, with 8 bases in between. CDR3 size: 12 residues. CDR3 bases: TGTGCCAGCAGCTTAAGGGTGGGCATTCAGTACTTC. This gives the protein CASSLRVGIQYF.

The rearrangement joins TRBV30 to TRBJ1-6; 9 nucleotides line up with TRBD1. CDR3 length equals 15 residues. V shed 3 bases, J shed 10 bases, and the junction held 10 bases outside the gene matches. CDR1 is GTSNPN, CDR2 SVGIG, per germline (reference sequence). The CDR3 nucleotides read TGTGCCTGGAGGGACAGGGGTAGGCCTTGGTCACCCCTCCACTTT. Translation: CAWRDRGRPWSPLHF.

The V gene is TRBV5-8, the J gene TRBJ1-6; D is uncertain. The CDR3 totals 14 residues. Germline V gene data show CDR1 as SGHTS and CDR2 as YDEGEE. Trimming took 0 bases from V and 7 from J, leaving 8 bases between them. DNA of the CDR3: TGTGCCAGCAGCTTGGGTGAAGGGAATTCACCCCTCCACTTT. Translation gives CASSLGEGNSPLHF.

The chain employs TRBV7-2 and TRBJ1-5; the D gene is possibly TRBD1 (6 bases). Looked up from germline, CDR1 is SGHTA and CDR2 is FQGNSA. There are 16 residues in the CDR3. V gave up 1 base and J gave up 3 bases, with 13 bases separating them. CDR3 loop: CASSLDRHRDNQPQHF. DNA for the CDR3: TGTGCCAGCAGCTTAGATAGGCACAGGGACAATCAGCCCCAGCATTTT. The variable domain in full, completed from reference TRBV7-2 and TRBJ1-5, reads GAGVSQSPSNKVTEKGKDVELRCDPISGHTALYWYRQSLGQGLEFLIYFQGNSAPDKSGLPSDRFSAERTGGSVSTLTIQRTQQEDSAVYLCASSLDRHRDNQPQHFGDGTRLSIL.

The rearrangement joins TRBV3-1 (or the pseudogene TRBV3-2) to TRBJ2-7; no firm D call. V was shortened by 5 bases and J by 0 bases, with 14 bases between the two germline ends. This CDR3 has 15 amino acids. Germline CDR1 and CDR2: LGHDT and YNNKEL (reference sequence). The CDR3 sequence: CASSIVAGHSYEQYF. The CDR3 DNA reads as TGTGCCAGCAGCATAGTTGCCGGGCACTCCTACGAGCAGTACTTC.

The chain couples TRBV9 to TRBJ1-1; D not certain. The CDR3 is 14 residues long. V lost 0 bases and J 1 base, leaving 7 bases between the germline ends. Germline V gene lookup returns CDR1 SGDLS and CDR2 YYNGEE. The CDR3 sequence: CASSVAPTNTEAFF. CDR3 bases: TGTGCCAGCAGCGTAGCACCGACGAACACTGAAGCTTTCTTT.

The chain employs TRBV5-1 and TRBJ1-1; maybe TRBD1 (5 bases). The V gene's germline CDR1 is SGHRS and CDR2 YFSETQ. This CDR3 region has 15 residues. The V gene lost 0 bases and the J gene lost 4 bases, with 13 bases spanning the gap. The CDR3 DNA is TGCGCCAGCAGCTTGGCTCAGGGTCGAGGCACTGAAGCTTTCTTT. It specifies CASSLAQGRGTEAFF.

The rearrangement uses TRBV7-2 and TRBJ1-4, with D uncertain. CDR3 size: 14 residues. V gave up 2 bases and J gave up 0 bases, with 4 bases separating them. Germline-derived CDR1 and CDR2 are SGHTA and FQGNSA. This CDR3 reads CASSLYATNEKLFF. The CDR3 nucleotides are TGTGCCAGCAGCTTATATGCAACTAATGAAAAACTGTTTTTT.

The V gene is TRBV11-2, the J gene TRBJ2-2; 13 positions agree with TRBD2. The junction had 5 bases not matched to a gene; V was cut back by 5 bases and J by 8 bases. CDR1 and CDR2 (germline): SGHAT, FQNNGV. The CDR3 totals 15 residues. The CDR3 region has the DNA TGTGCCAGCAGCCCTGGACTAGCGGGGGCAGGGGAGCTGTTTTTT. It codes for CASSPGLAGAGELFF.

The J gene is TRBJ2-1, the V gene TRBV27; TRBD2 is a possible D gene (6 bases). V was shortened by 3 bases and J by 0 bases, with 12 bases between the two germline ends. The length of the CDR3 is 16 residues. The germline gives CDR1 MNHEY, CDR2 SMNVEV (reference sequence). The CDR3 nucleotides read TGTGCCAGCAGTTTTATCGTGGGGGGCTCCTACAATGAGCAGTTCTTC. Translated, it gives CASSFIVGGSYNEQFF.

This chain uses TRBV7-9 with TRBJ1-1, with a possible D match to TRBD1 (6 bases). The germline gives CDR1 SEHNR, CDR2 FQNEAQ (reference sequence). Between the trimmed V and J ends, which lost 7 bases and 0 bases, there was a span of 12 bases. This CDR3 spans 14 amino acids. The CDR3 reads CASIPGQMNTEAFF. In nucleotides, the CDR3 is TGTGCCAGCATTCCCGGACAGATGAACACTGAAGCTTTCTTT.

This chain uses TRBV18 with TRBJ2-3; 9 bases are a match to TRBD2. Germline V gene sequence: CDR1 KGHSH, CDR2 LQKENI. CDR3 size: 17 residues. Trimming removed 1 base from V and 6 bases from J; junction bases left unmatched: 11. CDR3 amino acids: CASSPLPPSGVGDTQYF. The CDR3 bases are TGTGCCAGCTCACCACTCCCCCCTAGCGGGGTAGGGGATACGCAGTATTTT.

The chain has TRBV7-3 and TRBJ2-3, with D unclear. Trimming removed 2 bases from V and 0 bases from J, with 15 bases in between. Germline V gives CDR1 SGHTA, CDR2 FQGTGA. The CDR3 sequence is 17 residues long. CDR3 coding DNA: TGTGCCAGCAGCTTAGATTCGGTGGCACCTAGCACAGATACGCAGTATTTT. Translation: CASSLDSVAPSTDTQYF. Supplemented by reference TRBV7-3 and TRBJ2-3, the full variable domain reads GAGVSQTPSNKVTEKGKYVELRCDPISGHTALYWYRQSLGQGPEFLIYFQGTGAADDSGLPNDRFFAVRPEGSVSTLKIQRTERGDSAVYLCASSLDSVAPSTDTQYFGPGTRLTVL.